These 15 T cell receptor beta chains originate from one sample sequenced in a study of T cell changes during pregnancy in multiple sclerosis. Assay used: immunoSEQ multiplex PCR; TCRdb lists only in-frame clones, some missing. The table lists some 28,000 clones, about 89% of them singletons. This specimen consisted of CD8+ T cells from peripheral blood mononuclear cells, obtained before pregnancy. The receptors shown here come from a female donor with multiple sclerosis, enrolled in a pregnancy study.

This rearrangement joins TRBV6-5 to TRBJ1-5; 8 bases agree with TRBD1. CDR3 length: 14 residues. CDR1 and CDR2 (germline): MNHEY, SVGAGI. Trimming removed 8 bases from V and 4 bases from J; junction bases left unmatched: 7. CDR3 region: CASGTGPLNQPQHF. The DNA of the CDR3 is TGTGCCAGCGGGACAGGACCCCTTAATCAGCCCCAGCATTTT.

This clone occurred once. The chain links TRBV12-5 to TRBJ2-5; TRBD1 matches 8 bases. Losses at the gene ends were 6 bases for V and 2 bases for J; bases not matched to a gene: 5. Germline CDR1 LGHNT, CDR2 FRNRAP. The CDR3 is 14 amino acids. CDR3 DNA: TGTGCTAGTGGGCGGACAGGGTTTCAAGAGACCCAGTACTTC. Residues: CASGRTGFQETQYF.

CDR3 protein: CASSTLRHVEAFF. CDR3 nucleotide sequence: TGTGCCAGCAGCACCCTTCGACATGTTGAAGCTTTCTTT. The rearrangement links TRBV7-9 to TRBJ1-1; D remains ambiguous. This CDR3 is built from 13 residues. Germline CDR1 and CDR2: SEHNR and FQNEAQ (reference sequence). V was cut by 5 bases and J by 7 bases, with 14 bases left in between.

This clone occurred once. Possible read error: a much larger clone is one base away. Other DNA sequences in this sample translate to the same CDR3. The chain links TRBV4-2 to TRBJ2-5; 9 bases fit TRBD2. Trimming cost V 0 bases and J 1 base; bases outside gene matches: 0. The CDR3 contains 15 residues. Germline V gives CDR1 LGHNA, CDR2 YNFKEQ. CDR3 DNA sequence: TGTGCCAGCAGCCAAGAGCGGGGGGGCCAAGAGACCCAGTACTTC. Its protein product is CASSQERGGQETQYF.

This rearrangement joins TRBV5-4 to TRBJ1-1, with D hard to call. From germline, CDR1 is SGHNT and CDR2 YYREEE (reference sequence). V was clipped by 3 bases and J by 0 bases, with 9 bases between them. The CDR3 is 14 residues long. As DNA, the CDR3 is TGTGCCAGCAGCTGGCTCGATGTGAACACTGAAGCTTTCTTT. It codes for CASSWLDVNTEAFF. Combining the CDR3 with reference TRBV5-4 and TRBJ1-1 gives the whole variable domain ETGVTQSPTHLIKTRGQQVTLRCSSQSGHNTVSWYQQALGQGPQFIFQYYREEENGRGNFPPRFSGLQFPNYSSELNVNALELDDSALYLCASSWLDVNTEAFFGQGTRLTVV.

This clone is classed as large (0.1 to 1%). The rearrangement links TRBV6-4 to TRBJ2-3; 10 bases map to TRBD2. The CDR3 length is 17 residues. Per germline, CDR1 MRHNA and CDR2 SNTAGT. The trim removed 3 bases at V and 1 base at J, leaving 7 bases unmatched. The CDR3 sequence is CASSEASGGLGTDTQYF. The CDR3, as DNA: TGTGCCAGCAGTGAGGCTAGCGGGGGTCTGGGCACAGATACGCAGTATTTT.

The V gene is TRBV4-3, the J gene TRBJ2-1, with 9 bases lining up with TRBD2. Trimming at V came to 8 bases and at J to 9 bases, leaving 8 bases not matched to a gene. Germline V gene sequence: CDR1 LGHNA, CDR2 YSLEER. CDR3 length: 13 residues. In nucleotides, the CDR3 is TGCGCCAGCCGGGCGGGGGGGCCAGGTGAGCAGTTCTTC. Protein product: CASRAGGPGEQFF.

This clone was detected only a few times. The rearrangement joins TRBV13 to TRBJ1-2; 8 bases map to TRBD1. This CDR3 is 16 amino acids long. The trim removed 5 bases at V and 0 bases at J, leaving 8 bases unmatched. Germline-derived CDR1 and CDR2 are PRHDT and FYEKMQ (reference sequence). The CDR3 spells CASSPGGWTANYGYTF. For the CDR3, the DNA is TGTGCCAGCAGCCCAGGGGGCTGGACAGCTAACTATGGCTACACCTTC. The full variable domain, rest sourced from reference TRBV13 and TRBJ1-2, is AAGVIQSPRHLIKEKRETATLKCYPIPRHDTVYWYQQGPGQDPQFLISFYEKMQSDKGSIPDRFSAQQFSDYHSELNMSSLELGDSALYFCASSPGGWTANYGYTFGSGTRLTVV.

The chain recombines TRBV11-2 with TRBJ1-2, with D hard to call. Germline values: CDR1 SGHAT, CDR2 FQNNGV. CDR3 length: 12 residues. Trimming stripped 5 bases from V and 7 bases from J, with 11 bases between. The CDR3 loop is CASSPSYGGYTF. The CDR3 DNA sequence: TGTGCCAGCAGCCCATCTTACGGTGGCTACACCTTC.

The CDR3 coding sequence is TGTGCCAGCAGCTTGCTGGGATCGGGGACTGAAGCTTTCTTT. This encodes CASSLLGSGTEAFF. The rearrangement links TRBV5-4 to TRBJ1-1; unclear D gene. The germline V and J ends were trimmed by 1 base and 5 bases, with 12 bases remaining between them. Looked up from germline, CDR1 is SGHNT and CDR2 is YYREEE (reference sequence). This CDR3 comprises 14 residues.

V gene TRBV9 combines with J gene TRBJ2-5; perhaps TRBD1 as D (5 bases). V lost 3 bases and J lost 0, with 12 bases in between. This CDR3 has 15 residues. Germline values: CDR1 SGDLS, CDR2 YYNGEE. The CDR3 reads CASSATGGNQETQYF. The CDR3 DNA is TGTGCCAGCAGCGCTACAGGTGGGAACCAAGAGACCCAGTACTTC.

The chain employs TRBV6-1 and TRBJ2-4; 8 positions agree with TRBD2. CDR1 MNHNS and CDR2 SASEGT come from the germline V gene. V dropped 6 bases and J dropped 8; count of bases not matched to a gene: 9. This CDR3 has 14 amino acids. The CDR3 protein is CASRGRGSGDIQYF. CDR3 nucleotide sequence: TGTGCCAGCAGGGGAAGGGGTAGCGGGGACATTCAGTACTTC.

This chain connects TRBV6-1 to TRBJ2-3; D possibly corresponds to TRBD1 (6 bases). The CDR3 is 14 residues long. The V end lost 2 bases, the J end lost 4 bases, and 10 bases lay between the germline ends. Germline-derived CDR1 and CDR2 are MNHNS and SASEGT. The CDR3, as DNA: TGTGCCAGCAGTGAACCCACAGGGCCAGATACGCAGTATTTT. Protein: CASSEPTGPDTQYF.

The V gene is TRBV6-5, the J gene TRBJ2-1; D possibly corresponds to TRBD2 (5 bases). The length of the CDR3 is 13 residues. V shed 6 bases and J shed 8 bases, with 14 bases lying between them. The germline V gene has CDR1 MNHEY and CDR2 SVGAGI. The CDR3 DNA follows: TGTGCCAGCAGCCCACTAGTGATTTATGAGCAGTTCTTC. Protein: CASSPLVIYEQFF.

The CDR3 sequence: CASSLGGGPQYEQYF. DNA for the CDR3: TGTGCCAGCAGTTTAGGGGGGGGACCCCAATACGAGCAGTACTTC. The chain employs TRBV28 and TRBJ2-7; 7 positions agree with TRBD2. From germline, CDR1 is MDHEN and CDR2 SYDVKM. The CDR3 totals 15 residues. J was trimmed by 4 bases and V by 2 bases; bases with no gene match: 8.